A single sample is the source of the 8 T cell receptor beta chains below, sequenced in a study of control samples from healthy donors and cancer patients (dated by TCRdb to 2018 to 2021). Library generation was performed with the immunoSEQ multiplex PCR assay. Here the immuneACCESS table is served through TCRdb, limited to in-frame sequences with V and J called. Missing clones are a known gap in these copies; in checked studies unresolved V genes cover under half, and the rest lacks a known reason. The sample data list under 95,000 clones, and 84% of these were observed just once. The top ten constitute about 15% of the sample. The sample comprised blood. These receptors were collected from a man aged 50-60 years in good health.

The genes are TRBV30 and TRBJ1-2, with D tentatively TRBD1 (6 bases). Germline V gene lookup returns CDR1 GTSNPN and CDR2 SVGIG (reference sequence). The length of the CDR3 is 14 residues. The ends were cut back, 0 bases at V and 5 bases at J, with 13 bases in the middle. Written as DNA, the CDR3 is TGTGCCTGGAGTGTTTTGGGGGCTGGTTATGGCTACACCTTC. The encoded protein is CAWSVLGAGYGYTF.

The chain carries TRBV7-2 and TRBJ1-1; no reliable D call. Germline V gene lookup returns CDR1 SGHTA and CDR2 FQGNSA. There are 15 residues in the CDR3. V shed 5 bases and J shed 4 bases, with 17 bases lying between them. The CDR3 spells CASSPDPVGGTEAFF. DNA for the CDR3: TGTGCCAGCAGCCCGGACCCGGTCGGTGGCACTGAAGCTTTCTTT.

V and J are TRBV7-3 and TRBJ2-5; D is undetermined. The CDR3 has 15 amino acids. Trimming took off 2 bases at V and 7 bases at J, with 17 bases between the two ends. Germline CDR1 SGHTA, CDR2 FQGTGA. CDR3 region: CASSLYAEDLRTQYF. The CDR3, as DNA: TGTGCCAGCAGCTTATATGCTGAGGATCTGAGGACCCAGTACTTC.

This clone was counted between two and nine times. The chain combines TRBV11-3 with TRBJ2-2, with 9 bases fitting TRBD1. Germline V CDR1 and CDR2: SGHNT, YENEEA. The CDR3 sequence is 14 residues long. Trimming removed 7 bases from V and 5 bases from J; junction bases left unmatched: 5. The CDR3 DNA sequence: TGTGCCAGCACCTGGACAGGGGTGACCGGGGAGCTGTTTTTT. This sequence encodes CASTWTGVTGELFF. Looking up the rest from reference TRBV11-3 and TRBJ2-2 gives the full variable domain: EAGVVQSPRYKIIEKKQPVAFWCNPISGHNTLYWYLQNLGQGPELLIRYENEEAVDDSQLPKDRFSAERLKGVDSTLKIQPAELGDSAVYLCASTWTGVTGELFFGEGSRLTVL.

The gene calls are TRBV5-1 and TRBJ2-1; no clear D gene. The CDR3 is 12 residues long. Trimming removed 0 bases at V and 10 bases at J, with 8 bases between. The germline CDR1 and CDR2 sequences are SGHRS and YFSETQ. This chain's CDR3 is CASSLAGNEQFF. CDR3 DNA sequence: TGCGCCAGCAGCTTGGCGGGTAACGAGCAGTTCTTC.

The CDR3 protein is CASSLAGPNNQPQHF. The CDR3 DNA is TGTGCCAGCAGTTTAGCTGGACCCAACAATCAGCCCCAGCATTTT. The chain recombines TRBV28 with TRBJ1-5; D gene uncertain. Trimming removed 2 bases at V and 3 bases at J, with 11 bases between. The CDR3 extends over 15 amino acids. CDR1 is MDHEN and CDR2 is SYDVKM in the germline V gene.

The CDR3 sequence is CASSLTASGNTIYF. In DNA, the CDR3 is TGTGCCAGCAGCTTAACAGCCTCTGGAAACACCATATATTTT. The V call is TRBV7-2, the J call TRBJ1-3; D gene uncertain. Per the germline V gene, CDR1 is SGHTA and CDR2 is FQGNSA. The CDR3 loop spans 14 amino acids. V lost 2 bases and J 0 bases, leaving 5 bases between the germline ends.

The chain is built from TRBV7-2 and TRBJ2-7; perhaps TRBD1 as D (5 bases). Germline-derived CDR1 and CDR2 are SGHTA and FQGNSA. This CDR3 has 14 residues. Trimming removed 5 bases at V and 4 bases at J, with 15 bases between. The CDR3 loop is CASSPDSLIYEQYF. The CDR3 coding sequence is TGTGCCAGCAGCCCCGACAGTCTAATTTACGAGCAGTACTTC.